These T cell receptor beta chains were read from a single sample in a study of Ad26.COV2.S vaccination and SARS-CoV-2 variants. Clones were sequenced by immunoSEQ multiplex PCR, and TCRdb holds only the in-frame ones, with some missing. Among roughly 510,000 clones listed, roughly 87% were seen once. The sequencing used peripheral blood, collected in a trial of Ad26.COV2.S vaccine versus placebo. All receptors derive from a person between 18 and 65 years old who received the Ad26.COV2.S COVID-19 vaccine or a placebo. Each CDR3 is given with its conserved first and last residue. Each record gives: D gene, clone size, V gene, J gene, CDR3 protein, CDR3 DNA. The D gene is left open where the match is weak. Only part of the rows carry a size: once, few, many, or a class if the clone is expanded.

.	.	TRBV28	TRBJ2-2	CASSPPGRSGELFF	TGTGCCAGCAGTCCCCCAGGGCGGTCCGGGGAGCTGTTTTTT
.	.	TRBV7-2	TRBJ1-2	CASSLGYGNYGYTF	TGTGCCAGCAGCCTCGGATATGGAAACTATGGCTACACCTTC
TRBD1	.	TRBV27	TRBJ2-7	CASRGTGSYEQYF	TGTGCCAGCAGGGGGACAGGGTCCTACGAGCAGTACTTC
.	.	TRBV11-2	TRBJ1-1	CASSLVMGLGAMNTEAFF	TGTGCCAGCAGCTTAGTCATGGGCTTAGGGGCAATGAACACTGAAGCTTTCTTT
TRBD1	.	TRBV6-2/TRBV6-3	TRBJ2-5	CASSTLTGRETQYF	TGTGCCAGCAGTACCCTGACAGGGCGGGAGACCCAGTACTTC
.	.	TRBV28	TRBJ1-5	CASSLGAFNQPQHF	TGTGCCAGCAGCCTGGGGGCATTCAATCAGCCCCAGCATTTT
.	.	TRBV19	TRBJ1-5	CASRGRTVPWGNQPQHF	TGTGCCAGTAGGGGGCGGACAGTACCTTGGGGCAATCAGCCCCAGCATTTT
TRBD2	.	TRBV28	TRBJ2-1	CASSLRTSGRARTEQFF	TGTGCCAGCAGTCTAAGGACTAGCGGGAGGGCTCGTACTGAGCAGTTCTTC
.	.	TRBV28	TRBJ2-7	CASTRDQDPYEQYF	TGTGCCAGCACCCGGGACCAAGACCCATACGAGCAGTACTTC
TRBD2	.	TRBV10-3	TRBJ2-7	CAISESPTSGGVIYEQYF	TGTGCCATCAGTGAGTCTCCCACTAGCGGCGGAGTTATCTACGAGCAGTACTTC
TRBD2	.	TRBV19	TRBJ2-1	CASSISGMWGRAVNEQFF	TGTGCCAGTAGTATATCGGGGATGTGGGGGAGGGCCGTAAATGAGCAGTTCTTC
.	.	TRBV4-1	TRBJ1-3	CASSQDGNSGNTIYF	TGCGCCAGCAGCCAGGACGGGAACTCTGGAAACACCATATATTTT
.	.	TRBV3-1/TRBV3-2	TRBJ1-2	CASSQGTDVGYTF	TGTGCCAGCAGCCAAGGCACGGATGTGGGCTACACCTTC
.	.	TRBV6-6	TRBJ2-5	CASSLTGETQYF	TGTGCCAGCAGTTTGACGGGAGAGACCCAGTACTTC
TRBD2	.	TRBV28	TRBJ2-2	CASSLTGGPVTGELFF	TGTGCCAGCAGTTTAACGGGGGGGCCGGTCACCGGGGAGCTGTTTTTT
TRBD2	few	TRBV7-9	TRBJ2-1	CASSESAGATQFF	TGTGCCAGCAGTGAATCTGCGGGAGCGACGCAGTTCTTC
TRBD2	few	TRBV27	TRBJ2-1	CASSPLLRASGRAYEQFF	TGTGCCAGCAGCCCACTGCTCAGGGCTAGCGGGAGGGCCTATGAGCAGTTCTTC
TRBD2	.	TRBV11-2	TRBJ2-3	CASSVGGGNTDTQYF	TGTGCCAGCAGCGTGGGGGGAGGGAACACAGATACGCAGTATTTT
TRBD2	.	TRBV28	TRBJ2-1	CASSSDWWREGRIEQFF	TGTGCCAGCAGTTCCGATTGGTGGCGGGAGGGCCGTATTGAGCAGTTCTTC
.	.	TRBV5-1	TRBJ2-1	CASSLGHGRAYNEQFF	TGCGCCAGCAGCTTGGGTCATGGCCGGGCATACAATGAGCAGTTCTTC
.	once	TRBV11-2	TRBJ2-1	CASSLAGDYNEQFF	TGTGCCAGCAGCTTAGCGGGAGACTACAATGAGCAGTTCTTC
TRBD2	.	TRBV28	TRBJ2-7	CASSLLGGGEQYF	TGTGCCAGCAGTCTCCTCGGCGGGGGCGAGCAGTACTTC